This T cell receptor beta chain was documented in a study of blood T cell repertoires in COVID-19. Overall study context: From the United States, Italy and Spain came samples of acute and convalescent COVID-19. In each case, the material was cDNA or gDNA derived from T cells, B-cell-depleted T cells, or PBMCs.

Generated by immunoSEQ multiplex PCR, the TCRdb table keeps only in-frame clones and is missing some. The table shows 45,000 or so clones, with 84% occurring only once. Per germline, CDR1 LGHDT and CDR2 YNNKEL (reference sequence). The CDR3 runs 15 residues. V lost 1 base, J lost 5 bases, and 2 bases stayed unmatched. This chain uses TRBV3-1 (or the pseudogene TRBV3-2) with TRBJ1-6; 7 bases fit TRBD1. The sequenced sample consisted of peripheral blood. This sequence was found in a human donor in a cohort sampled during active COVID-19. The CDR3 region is CASSQGQGNNSPLHF. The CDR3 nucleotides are TGTGCCAGCAGCCAAGGACAGGGAAATAATTCACCCCTCCACTTT.